The rows below give T cell receptor beta chains drawn from one sample of a study of OX40 agonist ivuxolimab in advanced cancers. Only in-frame clones appear in the TCRdb table, and some are missing; sequencing was by immunoSEQ multiplex PCR. The repertoire consists of some 58,000 clones, with about nine tenths occurring once and the leading ten covering roughly 1.9%. Material: CD4+ or CD8+ T cells sorted from blood, obtained in a trial of the OX40 agonist ivuxolimab. The receptors were sampled from an adult with an advanced solid tumor such as melanoma, head and neck, liver or kidney cancer. Both conserved end residues are part of each CDR3. The D gene is left open where the match is weak. Expanded clones get a size class; other rows say once, few or many, or leave the size out.

>-|TRBV4-3|TRBJ1-2|medium-sized
CASSQARGQGGWYTF
TGCGCCAGCAGCCAAGCGCGCGGTCAGGGTGGGTGGTACACCTTC
>-|TRBV7-2|TRBJ2-4|-
CASSLMGLDGNIQYF
TGTGCCAGCAGCTTAATGGGTCTCGATGGAAACATTCAGTACTTC
>-|TRBV10-3|TRBJ1-2|-
CAISETGSPNYGYTF
TGTGCCATCAGTGAGACAGGGTCGCCAAACTATGGCTACACCTTC
>-|TRBV11-2|TRBJ2-7|-
CASSFSVGLMYEQYF
TGTGCCAGCAGCTTCTCTGTGGGACTTATGTACGAGCAGTACTTC
>-|TRBV9|TRBJ2-1|-
CASSVVERSNEQFF
TGTGCCAGCAGCGTAGTGGAAAGGTCCAATGAGCAGTTCTTC
>TRBD1|TRBV28|TRBJ1-5|-
CASSLQGALRQPQHF
TGTGCCAGCAGTTTACAGGGGGCGCTACGTCAGCCCCAGCATTTT
>-|TRBV6-6|TRBJ2-7|-
CASSYSPGGGGRQYF
TGTGCCAGCAGTTACTCCCCGGGAGGAGGGGGTCGGCAGTACTTC
>-|TRBV7-3|TRBJ2-1|-
CASSTGTTNYNEQFF
TGTGCCAGCAGCACCGGGACAACGAACTACAATGAGCAGTTCTTC
>-|TRBV5-4|TRBJ1-3|-
CASSPDGGRGTGNTIYF
TGTGCCAGCAGCCCGGATGGGGGGCGCGGGACTGGAAACACCATATATTTT
>-|TRBV5-6|TRBJ2-3|-
CASSLAHTDTQYF
TGTGCCAGCAGCTTGGCTCACACAGATACGCAGTATTTT
>TRBD1|TRBV5-6|TRBJ2-2|-
CASSLGPGGMGTGELFF
TGTGCCAGCAGCTTGGGGCCAGGGGGCATGGGGACCGGGGAGCTGTTTTTT
>-|TRBV5-5|TRBJ1-2|-
CASSSELYGYTF
TGTGCCAGCAGCTCCGAGCTCTATGGCTACACCTTC
>TRBD1|TRBV28|TRBJ2-1|-
CASRAGGYNEQFF
TGTGCCAGCAGGGCAGGGGGCTACAATGAGCAGTTCTTC
>-|TRBV5-1|TRBJ2-3|-
CASSPATGTDTQYF
TGCGCCAGCAGCCCGGCTACGGGCACAGATACGCAGTATTTT